A single sample gave rise to the 5 T cell receptor beta chains below, sequenced in a study of OX40 agonist ivuxolimab in advanced cancers. Assay used: immunoSEQ multiplex PCR; TCRdb lists only in-frame clones, some missing. The sample lists some 64,000 clones, 84% occurring once. The sequencing used CD4+ or CD8+ T cells sorted from blood, collected in a trial of the OX40 agonist ivuxolimab. These TCRs come from an adult with an advanced solid tumor such as melanoma, head and neck, liver or kidney cancer.

With respect to this clone: A far bigger clonotype differs at one base, so this is likely a read error. The gene calls are TRBV11-3 and TRBJ1-5, with TRBD1 matching 7 bases. CDR1 and CDR2 from the germline V gene are SGHNT and YENEEA. V shed 5 bases and J 0 bases; nucleotides not matched to a gene: 4. The CDR3 length is 15 residues. CDR3 amino acids: CASSVQGYSNQPQHF. The CDR3 nucleotides read TGTGCCAGCAGCGTACAGGGGTATAGCAATCAGCCCCAGCATTTT.

The genes are TRBV10-3 and TRBJ2-6; TRBD2 might be the D (5 bases). Germline CDR1 is ENHRY and CDR2 is SYGVKD. This CDR3 has 15 amino acids. The V end lost 2 bases, the J end lost 0 bases, and 5 bases lay between the germline ends. The CDR3 protein is CAISEGSSGANVLTF. In DNA, the CDR3 is TGTGCCATCAGTGAGGGGAGCTCTGGGGCCAACGTCCTGACTTTC.

The rearrangement links TRBV28 to TRBJ1-2; a possible D gene is TRBD1 (5 bases). CDR3 length equals 13 residues. Germline CDR1 is MDHEN and CDR2 is SYDVKM. Between the trimmed V and J ends, which lost 2 bases and 5 bases, there was a span of 9 bases. CDR3 protein: CASSLPGRYGYTF. For the CDR3, the DNA is TGTGCCAGCAGTTTACCAGGGAGGTATGGCTACACCTTC.

V is TRBV19 and J is TRBJ1-5, with TRBD1 identical over 8 bases. CDR3 length: 15 amino acids. Per germline, CDR1 LNHDA and CDR2 SQIVND (reference sequence). V lost 5 bases, J lost 3 bases, and 6 bases stayed unmatched. CDR3: CASSLGQGSNQPQHF. In DNA form, the CDR3 reads TGTGCCAGTAGTCTAGGACAGGGCTCCAATCAGCCCCAGCATTTT.

V is TRBV5-1 and J is TRBJ1-2; D is unresolved. Germline loops: CDR1 SGHRS, CDR2 YFSETQ. V lost 4 bases and J 4 bases, leaving 11 bases between the germline ends. The CDR3 spans 13 residues. The CDR3 coding sequence is TGCGCCAGCAGCATCGACGGGCCCTATGGCTACACCTTC. This sequence encodes CASSIDGPYGYTF.